The rows below give T cell receptor beta chains drawn from one sample of a study of blood T cell repertoires in COVID-19. Sequencing used immunoSEQ multiplex PCR; TCRdb keeps in-frame clones, though not all of them. Of a few hundred thousand clones detected, 65% to 90% appear once; the ten largest clones hold around 7.2%. The sequenced material came from peripheral blood. The receptors were sampled from a human donor in a cohort sampled during active COVID-19. Both conserved end residues are part of each CDR3. The D gene is left open where the match is weak. Only some rows state a clone size, as once, few, many or a class for expanded clones.

CDR3 DNA: TGTGCCAGCAGTAGGGGTGATCAGCCCCAGCATTTT
CDR3 protein: CASSRGDQPQHF
clone size: -
D gene: -
V gene: TRBV2
J gene: TRBJ1-5

CDR3 DNA: TGTGCCAGTAGTAAGTCTACAGGGGGGAATCGGTACACTGAAGCTTTCTTT
CDR3 protein: CASSKSTGGNRYTEAFF
clone size: -
D gene: TRBD1
V gene: TRBV19
J gene: TRBJ1-1

CDR3 DNA: TGTGCCACCAGGGGAGAAGAAACCGAAGCTTTCTTT
CDR3 protein: CATRGEETEAFF
clone size: -
D gene: -
V gene: TRBV24-1
J gene: TRBJ1-1

CDR3 DNA: TGTGCCAGCAGTTACTCGAGCGGTCGGGTGAACACTGAAGCTTTCTTT
CDR3 protein: CASSYSSGRVNTEAFF
clone size: -
D gene: -
V gene: TRBV6-5
J gene: TRBJ1-1

CDR3 DNA: TGTGCCAGCAGGGGACTAGCGGGGATCAATGAGCAGTTCTTC
CDR3 protein: CASRGLAGINEQFF
clone size: -
D gene: TRBD2
V gene: TRBV2
J gene: TRBJ2-1

CDR3 DNA: TGTGCCAGCAGCTATGGACAGTCACAGCAGTTCTTC
CDR3 protein: CASSYGQSQQFF
clone size: -
D gene: -
V gene: TRBV7-3
J gene: TRBJ2-1

CDR3 DNA: TGTGCCAGCAGACCGGGACTAGCGGGGACAAAAAGCTCCTACAATGAGCAGTTCTTC
CDR3 protein: CASRPGLAGTKSSYNEQFF
clone size: -
D gene: TRBD2
V gene: TRBV11-2
J gene: TRBJ2-1

CDR3 DNA: TGTGCCAGCACTCCAGCAGGGGGCTATGGCTACACCTTC
CDR3 protein: CASTPAGGYGYTF
clone size: -
D gene: TRBD1
V gene: TRBV11-2
J gene: TRBJ1-2

CDR3 DNA: TGTGCCACCAGCAGAAAGGGATGGGCAGGACATGCTGGCTACACCTTC
CDR3 protein: CATSRKGWAGHAGYTF
clone size: -
D gene: -
V gene: TRBV15
J gene: TRBJ1-2

CDR3 DNA: TGTGCCAGCAACATTTATGATCCGGGACTAGCGGGGGCCCATGAGCAGTTCTTC
CDR3 protein: CASNIYDPGLAGAHEQFF
clone size: -
D gene: TRBD2
V gene: TRBV27
J gene: TRBJ2-1

CDR3 DNA: TGTGCCAGCAGCCAAGAGGGGAGGAACACTGAAGCTTTCTTT
CDR3 protein: CASSQEGRNTEAFF
clone size: few
D gene: -
V gene: TRBV4-2
J gene: TRBJ1-1

CDR3 DNA: TGCGCCAGCAGCCGAGCCCAGGGTTTACTTTCTGGCTACACCTTC
CDR3 protein: CASSRAQGLLSGYTF
clone size: -
D gene: -
V gene: TRBV4-1
J gene: TRBJ1-2

CDR3 DNA: TGCGCCAGCAGCTTAGCGGGGGGATCGACAGATACGCAGTATTTT
CDR3 protein: CASSLAGGSTDTQYF
clone size: -
D gene: TRBD2
V gene: TRBV5-1
J gene: TRBJ2-3

CDR3 DNA: TGCGCCAGCAGCGGACCGGGACAGGACTACGAAGCTTTCTTT
CDR3 protein: CASSGPGQDYEAFF
clone size: -
D gene: TRBD1
V gene: TRBV10-1
J gene: TRBJ1-1

CDR3 DNA: TGTGCCAGCAGCCAAGAGAACCCACGGACGCAGTATTTT
CDR3 protein: CASSQENPRTQYF
clone size: -
D gene: -
V gene: TRBV4-2
J gene: TRBJ2-3

CDR3 DNA: TGTGCCAGCAGCTATACAGGATACGAGCAGTACTTC
CDR3 protein: CASSYTGYEQYF
clone size: -
D gene: -
V gene: TRBV7-9
J gene: TRBJ2-7

CDR3 DNA: TGTGCCAGCAGCCTGACACTCTATGGCTACACCTTC
CDR3 protein: CASSLTLYGYTF
clone size: -
D gene: -
V gene: TRBV6-5
J gene: TRBJ1-2

CDR3 DNA: TGTGCCAGCAGTCCGATTCGGGGGGTAAGCGCAGATACGCAGTATTTT
CDR3 protein: CASSPIRGVSADTQYF
clone size: -
D gene: TRBD2
V gene: TRBV27
J gene: TRBJ2-3

CDR3 DNA: TGTGCCACCAGTGACGGGACACCCCCCTACGAGCAGTACTTC
CDR3 protein: CATSDGTPPYEQYF
clone size: -
D gene: -
V gene: TRBV24-1
J gene: TRBJ2-7

CDR3 DNA: TGTGCCAGCAGCTTTGGGTCTGGGTCAGGAAGGAAGGGGCCTGAAGCTTTCTTT
CDR3 protein: CASSFGSGSGRKGPEAFF
clone size: -
D gene: -
V gene: TRBV7-9
J gene: TRBJ1-1

CDR3 DNA: TGTGCCAGCAGGGGGAGGACAGGCTCTAATGAGAAACTGTTTTTT
CDR3 protein: CASRGRTGSNEKLFF
clone size: -
D gene: TRBD1
V gene: TRBV2
J gene: TRBJ1-4

CDR3 DNA: TGTGCCAGCATTGGGGAGGGTGGCTACACCTTC
CDR3 protein: CASIGEGGYTF
clone size: -
D gene: -
V gene: TRBV2
J gene: TRBJ1-2

CDR3 DNA: TGTGCCAGCAGCAAAACAGGCTACGAGCAGTACTTC
CDR3 protein: CASSKTGYEQYF
clone size: -
D gene: -
V gene: TRBV7-9
J gene: TRBJ2-7

CDR3 DNA: TGTGCCTGGAGTCCTGGGCGGGGTGGCTACGAGCAGTACTTC
CDR3 protein: CAWSPGRGGYEQYF
clone size: once
D gene: -
V gene: TRBV30
J gene: TRBJ2-7

CDR3 DNA: TGTGCCAGCAGCCCGACAGGGGGCTTCTATGGCTACACCTTC
CDR3 protein: CASSPTGGFYGYTF
clone size: once
D gene: TRBD1
V gene: TRBV2
J gene: TRBJ1-2

CDR3 DNA: TGTGCCAGCCGCGTCGGGGGGTACACTGAAGCTTTCTTT
CDR3 protein: CASRVGGYTEAFF
clone size: few
D gene: -
V gene: TRBV12-3/TRBV12-4
J gene: TRBJ1-1

CDR3 DNA: TGTGCCAGCAGCCAAGCCCGGGGATCACCAGCTTTCTTT
CDR3 protein: CASSQARGSPAFF
clone size: once
D gene: -
V gene: TRBV14
J gene: TRBJ1-1

CDR3 DNA: TGTGCCTGGAGTAGGGGGAGAGATCAGCCCCAGCATTTT
CDR3 protein: CAWSRGRDQPQHF
clone size: -
D gene: -
V gene: TRBV30
J gene: TRBJ1-5

CDR3 DNA: TGTGCCAGCTCACCTGGCGGACAGCGAAACTATGGCTACACCTTC
CDR3 protein: CASSPGGQRNYGYTF
clone size: -
D gene: -
V gene: TRBV18
J gene: TRBJ1-2

CDR3 DNA: TGCGCCAGCAGCCGGGCTTATACAGATACGCAGTATTTT
CDR3 protein: CASSRAYTDTQYF
clone size: -
D gene: -
V gene: TRBV4-1
J gene: TRBJ2-3

CDR3 DNA: TGTGCCAGCAGCAGCACAGGAGCCTCGGAGAACACTGAAGCTTTCTTT
CDR3 protein: CASSSTGASENTEAFF
clone size: -
D gene: -
V gene: TRBV5-4
J gene: TRBJ1-1

CDR3 DNA: TGTGCCAGCAGCCAAGTTCTATACAACACCGGGGAGCTGTTTTTT
CDR3 protein: CASSQVLYNTGELFF
clone size: -
D gene: -
V gene: TRBV3-1/TRBV3-2
J gene: TRBJ2-2

CDR3 DNA: TGTGCCAGCAGTTACTCGAGGGACAGGGGTCGCAATCAGCCCCAGCATTTT
CDR3 protein: CASSYSRDRGRNQPQHF
clone size: -
D gene: TRBD1
V gene: TRBV6-2/TRBV6-3
J gene: TRBJ1-5

CDR3 DNA: TGTGCCAGTTCCCCGGACAGGGGGATCGGCGAGCAGTACTTC
CDR3 protein: CASSPDRGIGEQYF
clone size: -
D gene: TRBD1
V gene: TRBV19
J gene: TRBJ2-7

CDR3 DNA: TGTGCCAGTAGTAATCGGGGTGCGAACACTGAAGCTTTCTTT
CDR3 protein: CASSNRGANTEAFF
clone size: -
D gene: -
V gene: TRBV19
J gene: TRBJ1-1

CDR3 DNA: TGCGCCAGCAGCTTGGAGAGCGGGGGGGAGCAGTTCTTC
CDR3 protein: CASSLESGGEQFF
clone size: -
D gene: TRBD2
V gene: TRBV5-1
J gene: TRBJ2-1

CDR3 DNA: TGTGCCAGTAGTACCAGCGGGGCTGACACTGAAGCTTTCTTT
CDR3 protein: CASSTSGADTEAFF
clone size: once
D gene: -
V gene: TRBV19
J gene: TRBJ1-1

CDR3 DNA: TGTGCCAGCACCTCGCAGTCTGATACGCAGTATTTT
CDR3 protein: CASTSQSDTQYF
clone size: -
D gene: -
V gene: TRBV6-5
J gene: TRBJ2-3

CDR3 DNA: TGCGCCAGCAGATACAGTAACACTGAAGCTTTCTTT
CDR3 protein: CASRYSNTEAFF
clone size: -
D gene: -
V gene: TRBV10-2
J gene: TRBJ1-1

CDR3 DNA: TGCGCCAGCAGCTCAGCCAGGGGCATCCAAGAGACCCAGTACTTC
CDR3 protein: CASSSARGIQETQYF
clone size: -
D gene: -
V gene: TRBV5-1
J gene: TRBJ2-5

CDR3 DNA: TGTGCCAGCACAGGGAACACCGGGGAGCTGTTTTTT
CDR3 protein: CASTGNTGELFF
clone size: -
D gene: -
V gene: TRBV12-3/TRBV12-4
J gene: TRBJ2-2

CDR3 DNA: TGTGCCACCAGTGACAGACAGAGAACAGATACGCAGTATTTT
CDR3 protein: CATSDRQRTDTQYF
clone size: -
D gene: -
V gene: TRBV24-1
J gene: TRBJ2-3

CDR3 DNA: TGCAGCGTTCTGCCAGGACAGACGTACCAAGAGACCCAGTACTTC
CDR3 protein: CSVLPGQTYQETQYF
clone size: -
D gene: -
V gene: TRBV29-1
J gene: TRBJ2-5

CDR3 DNA: TGTGCCAGCAGTTGGAGGGAAGCTAACGAGCAGTACTTC
CDR3 protein: CASSWREANEQYF
clone size: -
D gene: -
V gene: TRBV12-3/TRBV12-4
J gene: TRBJ2-7

CDR3 DNA: TGTGCCTGGAGTGTCGTAGATACGCAGTATTTT
CDR3 protein: CAWSVVDTQYF
clone size: -
D gene: -
V gene: TRBV30
J gene: TRBJ2-3

CDR3 DNA: TGTGCCAGCAGCAAAGGCAGAAATACGCAGTATTTT
CDR3 protein: CASSKGRNTQYF
clone size: once
D gene: -
V gene: TRBV7-9
J gene: TRBJ2-3

CDR3 DNA: TGTGCCAGCAGCCAATTTCTCTATGGCTACACCTTC
CDR3 protein: CASSQFLYGYTF
clone size: -
D gene: -
V gene: TRBV3-1/TRBV3-2
J gene: TRBJ1-2

CDR3 DNA: TGTGCCAGCAGCCCGCTAGCGGGGAGCACAGATACGCAGTATTTT
CDR3 protein: CASSPLAGSTDTQYF
clone size: -
D gene: TRBD2
V gene: TRBV5-8
J gene: TRBJ2-3